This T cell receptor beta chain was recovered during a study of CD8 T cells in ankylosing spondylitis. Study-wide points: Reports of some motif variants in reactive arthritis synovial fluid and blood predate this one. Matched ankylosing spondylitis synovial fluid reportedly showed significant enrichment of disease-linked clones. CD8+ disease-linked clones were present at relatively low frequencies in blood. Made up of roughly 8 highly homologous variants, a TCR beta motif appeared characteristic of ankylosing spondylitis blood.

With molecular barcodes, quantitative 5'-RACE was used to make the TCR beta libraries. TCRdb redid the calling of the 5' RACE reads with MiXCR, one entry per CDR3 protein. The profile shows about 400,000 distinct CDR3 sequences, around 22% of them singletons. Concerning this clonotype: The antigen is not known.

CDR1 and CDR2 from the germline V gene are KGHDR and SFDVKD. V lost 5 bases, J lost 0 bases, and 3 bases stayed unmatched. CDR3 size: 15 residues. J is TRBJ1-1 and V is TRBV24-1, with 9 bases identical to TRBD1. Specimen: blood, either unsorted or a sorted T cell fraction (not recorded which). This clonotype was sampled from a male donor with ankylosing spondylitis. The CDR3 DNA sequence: TGTGCCACCAGTGGCACAGGGGGCCTGAACACTGAAGCTTTCTTT. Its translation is CATSGTGGLNTEAFF.